This note documents a single T cell receptor (beta chain) sequence. The data belong to a study of Ad26.COV2.S vaccination and SARS-CoV-2 variants. This CDR3 has 18 residues. V was pared by 4 bases and J by 7 bases, with 26 bases between. From germline, CDR1 is KGHSH and CDR2 LQKENI. Sequencing used immunoSEQ multiplex PCR; TCRdb keeps in-frame clones, though not all of them. The sample has over 400,000 clones, about 90% seen once. Treatment: around 19 received Ad26.COV2.S at low or high dose, single or two shots; a few received placebo; per-sample allocation not given. Sampling was done on day 63 after the first vaccine or placebo injection.

This TCR came from a person between 18 and 65 years old who received the Ad26.COV2.S COVID-19 vaccine or a placebo. The starting material was peripheral blood, obtained in a trial of Ad26.COV2.S vaccine versus placebo. The rearrangement links TRBV18 to TRBJ2-1; D might be TRBD2 (5 bases). The CDR3 sequence: CASSRKVRAPDRVNEQFF. The CDR3 bases are TGTGCCAGCTCACGGAAAGTGAGGGCACCTGATAGAGTAAATGAGCAGTTCTTC.